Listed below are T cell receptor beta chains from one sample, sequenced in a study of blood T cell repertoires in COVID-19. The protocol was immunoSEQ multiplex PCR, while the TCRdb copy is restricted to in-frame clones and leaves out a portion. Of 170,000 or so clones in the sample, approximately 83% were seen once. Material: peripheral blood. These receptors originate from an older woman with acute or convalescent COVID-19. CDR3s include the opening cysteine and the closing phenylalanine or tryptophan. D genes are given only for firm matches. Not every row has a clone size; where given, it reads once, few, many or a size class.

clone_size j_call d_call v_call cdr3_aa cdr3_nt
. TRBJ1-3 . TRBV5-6 CASLTHQDSGNTIYF TGTGCCAGCCTTACTCACCAGGACTCTGGAAACACCATATATTTT
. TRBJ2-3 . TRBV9 CASSVREGGGFSTDTQYF TGTGCCAGCAGCGTCCGGGAAGGCGGAGGGTTTAGCACAGATACGCAGTATTTT
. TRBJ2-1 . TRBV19 CASSIVGLADEQFF TGTGCCAGTAGTATAGTAGGGCTAGCCGATGAGCAGTTCTTC
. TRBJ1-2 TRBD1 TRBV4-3 CASSEDRQGAVYGYTF TGCGCCAGCAGCGAAGATAGGCAGGGGGCGGTCTATGGCTACACCTTC
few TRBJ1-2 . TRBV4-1 CASSQATPTNYGYTF TGCGCCAGCAGCCAAGCTACCCCTACTAACTATGGCTACACCTTC
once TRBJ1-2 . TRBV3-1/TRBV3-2 CASSQDHRPNYGYTF TGTGCCAGCAGCCAAGATCACAGACCTAACTATGGCTACACCTTC
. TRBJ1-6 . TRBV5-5 CASSFVSSSYNSPLHF TGTGCCAGCAGCTTTGTATCGAGCTCCTATAATTCACCCCTCCACTTT
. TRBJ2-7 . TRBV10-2 CASSESLVSSSYEQYF TGCGCCAGCAGTGAGTCTCTGGTATCCAGCTCCTACGAGCAGTACTTC
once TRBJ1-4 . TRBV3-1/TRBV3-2 CASSQVINNEKLFF TGTGCCAGCAGCCAAGTAATAAATAATGAAAAACTGTTTTTT
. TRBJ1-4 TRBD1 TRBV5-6 CASSFRQGGEKLFF TGTGCCAGCAGCTTCCGACAGGGTGGGGAAAAACTGTTTTTT
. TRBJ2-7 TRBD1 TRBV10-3 CAISESSTGVGYEQYF TGTGCCATCAGTGAGTCGTCGACAGGGGTAGGGTACGAGCAGTACTTC
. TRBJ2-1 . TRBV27 CASSSSSGVEQFF TGTGCCAGCAGTTCCTCTTCGGGGGTTGAGCAGTTCTTC
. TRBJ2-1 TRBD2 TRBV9 CASSGLASSYNEQFF TGTGCCAGCAGCGGACTAGCGAGCTCCTACAATGAGCAGTTCTTC
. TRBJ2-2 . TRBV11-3 CASSTGTKNTGELFF TGTGCCAGCAGCACCGGGACAAAGAACACCGGGGAGCTGTTTTTT
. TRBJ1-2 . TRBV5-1 CASSLSGHSSTGYTF TGCGCCAGCAGCCTCTCTGGGCACAGTTCCACGGGCTACACCTTC
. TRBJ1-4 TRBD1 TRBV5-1 CASSLVGQGNEKLFF TGCGCCAGCAGCTTGGTGGGACAGGGTAATGAAAAACTGTTTTTT
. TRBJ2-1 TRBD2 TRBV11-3 CASSGAGGRNEQFF TGTGCCAGCAGCGGAGCGGGGGGGCGGAATGAGCAGTTCTTC
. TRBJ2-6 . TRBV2 CASSELGLGANVLTF TGTGCCAGCAGTGAATTGGGGCTAGGGGCCAACGTCCTGACTTTC
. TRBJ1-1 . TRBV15 CATSRESGGAFF TGTGCCACCAGCAGAGAGTCCGGGGGAGCTTTCTTT
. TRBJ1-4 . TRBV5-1 CASRETGSPNEKLFF TGCGCCAGCAGGGAAACAGGGTCCCCTAATGAAAAACTGTTTTTT
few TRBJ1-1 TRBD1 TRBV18 CASSQGAGTEAFF TGTGCCAGCTCCCAGGGGGCTGGGACTGAAGCTTTCTTT
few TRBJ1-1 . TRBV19 CASSTGDLLYEAFF TGTGCCAGTAGTACAGGGGATCTCCTTTATGAAGCTTTCTTT
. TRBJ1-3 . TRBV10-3 CAISEFTGVDGNTIYF TGTGCCATCAGTGAGTTTACGGGGGTTGACGGAAACACCATATATTTT
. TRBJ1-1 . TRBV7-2 CASSPRQLNTEAFF TGTGCCAGCAGCCCGAGACAGCTGAACACTGAAGCTTTCTTT
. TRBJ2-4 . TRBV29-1 CSGGSQNIQYF TGCAGCGGGGGTAGCCAGAACATTCAGTACTTC
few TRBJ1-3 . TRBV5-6 CASSRRTTGSSGNTIYF TGTGCCAGCAGCCGCCGAACAACAGGGTCCTCTGGAAACACCATATATTTT
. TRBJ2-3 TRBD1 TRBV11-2 CASRLGQGSTDTQYF TGTGCCAGCAGATTGGGACAGGGAAGCACAGATACGCAGTATTTT
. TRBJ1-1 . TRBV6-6 CASSATGVNTEAFF TGTGCCAGCAGCGCGACAGGAGTGAACACTGAAGCTTTCTTT
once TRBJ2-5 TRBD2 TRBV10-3 CAISSGLPRETQYF TGTGCCATCTCTTCGGGACTACCAAGAGAGACCCAGTACTTC
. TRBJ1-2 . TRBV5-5 CASSLEGRTNGYTF TGTGCCAGCAGCTTGGAGGGGCGCACAAATGGCTACACCTTC
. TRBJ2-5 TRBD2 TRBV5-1 CASSLVGAGLQETQYF TGCGCCAGCAGCTTGGTCGGAGCGGGGCTTCAAGAGACCCAGTACTTC
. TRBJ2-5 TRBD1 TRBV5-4 CASSPDIDRAETQYF TGTGCCAGCAGCCCCGATATTGACAGGGCAGAGACCCAGTACTTC
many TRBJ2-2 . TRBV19 CASARGTNTGELFF TGTGCCAGTGCCAGGGGTACTAACACCGGGGAGCTGTTTTTT
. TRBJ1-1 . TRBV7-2 CASSYQGYTEAFF TGTGCCAGCAGCTACCAGGGATACACTGAAGCTTTCTTT
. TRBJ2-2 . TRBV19 CATSPGRASTGELFF TGTGCCACTTCCCCCGGCAGGGCAAGCACCGGGGAGCTGTTTTTT
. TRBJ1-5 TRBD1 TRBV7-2 CASSLGQGSNQPQHF TGTGCCAGCAGCTTAGGACAGGGTAGCAATCAGCCCCAGCATTTT
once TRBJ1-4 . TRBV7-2 CASSPGGQRNEKLFF TGTGCCAGCAGCCCGGGCGGACAGAGAAATGAAAAACTGTTTTTT
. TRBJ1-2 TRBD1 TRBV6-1 CASSEAGGTRGYGYTF TGTGCCAGCAGTGAAGCAGGGGGCACTCGGGGATATGGCTACACCTTC
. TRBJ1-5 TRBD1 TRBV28 CASSYQGVHQPQHF TGTGCCAGCAGTTACCAGGGGGTCCATCAGCCCCAGCATTTT
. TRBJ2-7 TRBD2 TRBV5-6 CASSFGGAYEQYF TGTGCCAGCAGCTTCGGGGGGGCCTACGAGCAGTACTTC
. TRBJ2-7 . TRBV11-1 CASSLGLSQTYEQYF TGTGCCAGCAGCTTAGGATTATCACAGACCTACGAGCAGTACTTC
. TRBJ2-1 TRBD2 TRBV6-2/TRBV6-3 CASSSTSGRPYNEQFF TGTGCCAGCAGCAGCACTAGCGGGCGTCCCTACAATGAGCAGTTCTTC
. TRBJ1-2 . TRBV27 CASSPPLGANYGYTF TGTGCCAGCAGTCCCCCGTTGGGCGCGAACTATGGCTACACCTTC
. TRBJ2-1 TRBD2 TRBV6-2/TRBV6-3 CASSYSSGVSSYNEQFF TGTGCCAGCAGTTACTCGAGCGGGGTGAGCTCCTACAATGAGCAGTTCTTC
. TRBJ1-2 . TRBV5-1 CASSLAMAGPRDGYTF TGCGCCAGCAGCTTGGCCATGGCAGGCCCCAGGGATGGCTACACCTTC
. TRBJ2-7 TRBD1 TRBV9 CASSGQGAYEQYF TGTGCCAGCAGCGGACAGGGAGCCTACGAGCAGTACTTC